The rows below give T cell receptor beta chains drawn from one sample of a study of OX40 agonist ivuxolimab in advanced cancers. Libraries were prepared by immunoSEQ multiplex PCR; TCRdb keeps only in-frame clonotypes and omits some of them. This sample yields about 48,000 clones, of which approximately 91% are seen a single time; 6.7% belongs to the top ten. Sequencing used CD4+ or CD8+ T cells sorted from blood, obtained in a trial of the OX40 agonist ivuxolimab. The receptors stem from an adult with an advanced solid tumor such as melanoma, head and neck, liver or kidney cancer. CDR3s include the opening cysteine and the closing phenylalanine or tryptophan. A D gene is named only where the DNA matches it firmly. Clone sizes are given selectively: once, few, many, or a class where the clone is expanded.

D | size | J | V | DNA | CDR3
NA | NA | TRBJ2-7 | TRBV27 | TGTGCCAGCAGTCTCGTCGGGACTCCTTACCCGAGCGAGCAGTACTTC | CASSLVGTPYPSEQYF
TRBD2 | NA | TRBJ2-7 | TRBV7-8 | TGTGCCAGCAGCTTAGGGGCGGGGGGCTACGAGCAGTACTTC | CASSLGAGGYEQYF
NA | NA | TRBJ2-7 | TRBV4-1 | TGCGCCAGCAGCCAAGGACTCGAGCAGTACTTC | CASSQGLEQYF
NA | NA | TRBJ1-2 | TRBV2 | TGTGCCAGCAGTGAAGCGACCGACCGCTATGGCTACACCTTC | CASSEATDRYGYTF
NA | NA | TRBJ2-7 | TRBV6-6 | TGTGCCAGCAGTTTCACAGGTCACTACGAGCAGTACTTC | CASSFTGHYEQYF
NA | NA | TRBJ2-2 | TRBV4-2 | TGTGCCAGCAGCCAAGCCGGGACAGGTCTATCAGCGGGGAAGCTGTTTTTT | CASSQAGTGLSAGKLFF
NA | NA | TRBJ2-6 | TRBV2 | TGTGCCAGCGGCCAGCACTCTGGGGCCAACGTCCTGACTTTC | CASGQHSGANVLTF
NA | once | TRBJ2-7 | TRBV7-9 | TGTGCCAGCAGCTTAGAGACAGGCTACGAGCAGTACTTC | CASSLETGYEQYF
NA | NA | TRBJ1-2 | TRBV29-1 | TGCAGCGTTGACTTGGGGTATGGCTACACCTTC | CSVDLGYGYTF
NA | NA | TRBJ2-3 | TRBV28 | TGTGCCAGCAGATTCCAGGGGATCAGCACAGATACGCAGTATTTT | CASRFQGISTDTQYF
TRBD1 | NA | TRBJ1-1 | TRBV5-1 | TGCGCCAGCAGCTTGGATAGGGGGCTGGGCACTGAAGCTTTCTTT | CASSLDRGLGTEAFF
NA | NA | TRBJ1-2 | TRBV9 | TGTGCCAGCAGCGTAGCTACGTATCGGAGGTTGGATGGCTACACCTTC | CASSVATYRRLDGYTF
TRBD2 | NA | TRBJ2-5 | TRBV7-8 | TGTGCCAGCAGCGGAGGTAGCGGGACGTCGGGGACCCAGTACTTC | CASSGGSGTSGTQYF
NA | NA | TRBJ1-2 | TRBV30 | TGTGCCTGGAGTGCGGACGGAAACTATGGCTACACCTTC | CAWSADGNYGYTF
NA | NA | TRBJ1-5 | TRBV28 | TGTGCCAGCAGGGGATGGGGCGGAGACACAAATCAGCCCCAGCATTTT | CASRGWGGDTNQPQHF
TRBD1 | NA | TRBJ1-2 | TRBV19 | TGTGCCACCCTCGAGGACAGGACCTATTCGGGCTATGGCTACACCTTC | CATLEDRTYSGYGYTF
NA | NA | TRBJ2-5 | TRBV30 | TGTGCCTGGAGTGGGGGGGCCGGAGAGACCCAGTACTTC | CAWSGGAGETQYF
NA | NA | TRBJ2-1 | TRBV11-2 | TGTGCCAGCAGCTTAATCTGGGGAGACAGGAGCTCCTACAATGAGCAGTTCTTC | CASSLIWGDRSSYNEQFF
NA | NA | TRBJ2-5 | TRBV5-1 | TGCGCCAGCAGCTTGGAGTCGAACGCCCTACGAGAGACCCAGTACTTC | CASSLESNALRETQYF
TRBD2 | NA | TRBJ2-2 | TRBV19 | TGTGCCAGTAGTATTTACCTCGGAACTAGCGGGGGGACCGGGGAGCTGTTTTTT | CASSIYLGTSGGTGELFF
TRBD2 | NA | TRBJ2-5 | TRBV27 | TGTGCCAGCCAGGGATGGGGGGGGACCCAAGAGACCCAGTACTTC | CASQGWGGTQETQYF
NA | NA | TRBJ2-1 | TRBV6-1 | TGTGCCAGCAGTGAAGCGCTATGGGCAGGGGACTACAATGAGCAGTTCTTC | CASSEALWAGDYNEQFF
NA | once | TRBJ2-2 | TRBV30 | TGTGCCTGGAGTGTACTGGGAACCGGGGAGCTGTTTTTT | CAWSVLGTGELFF
TRBD1 | NA | TRBJ1-1 | TRBV4-1 | TGCGCCAGCAGCCAGGCCGACAGGGACATGAACACTGAAGCTTTCTTT | CASSQADRDMNTEAFF
NA | NA | TRBJ1-5 | TRBV15 | TGTGCCACCAGCAGGGACACAGGGAGCGGTCAGCCCCAGCATTTT | CATSRDTGSGQPQHF
TRBD1 | once | TRBJ2-2 | TRBV7-9 | TGTGCCAGCACCGGGACAGGGGGCGGGACCGGGGAGCTGTTTTTT | CASTGTGGGTGELFF
NA | NA | TRBJ1-1 | TRBV30 | TGTGCCTGGAGTGTACTGAGAGACACTGAAGCTTTCTTT | CAWSVLRDTEAFF
TRBD1 | NA | TRBJ1-5 | TRBV7-9 | TGTGCCAGCAGCGCTACAGGGGCTAGTAATCAGCCCCAGCATTTT | CASSATGASNQPQHF
NA | few | TRBJ1-5 | TRBV4-1 | TGCGCCAGCAGCCAAGATCGGGTTCAGCCCCAGCATTTT | CASSQDRVQPQHF
NA | NA | TRBJ2-3 | TRBV27 | TGTGCCAGCGGGGGCCGAATCCTAGGCGCAGATACGCAGTATTTT | CASGGRILGADTQYF
TRBD2 | NA | TRBJ2-5 | TRBV7-8 | TGTGCCAGCAGCCCTAGGGGACTAGTATTTGAAGAGACCCAGTACTTC | CASSPRGLVFEETQYF
NA | NA | TRBJ1-2 | TRBV6-6 | TGTGCCAGCAGTTCAGGAGGGGAGAATGGCTACACCTTC | CASSSGGENGYTF
TRBD1 | NA | TRBJ1-6 | TRBV4-1 | TGCGCCAGCAGCCAAGAGGTTCGGACAGGGGATTCACCCCTCCACTTT | CASSQEVRTGDSPLHF
NA | NA | TRBJ1-6 | TRBV7-8 | TGTGCCAGCAGCCTAGATGCTTTGAAGCCACCCCTCCACTTT | CASSLDALKPPLHF
TRBD2 | NA | TRBJ2-2 | TRBV6-6 | TGTGCCAGCAGTCCTAGCGGGGGAAGCACCGGGGAGCTGTTTTTT | CASSPSGGSTGELFF
NA | NA | TRBJ2-1 | TRBV6-5 | TGTGCCAGCAGTTACTCCCCCGGGCGATCCTACAATGAGCAGTTCTTC | CASSYSPGRSYNEQFF
TRBD1 | once | TRBJ2-7 | TRBV28 | TGTGCCAGCAGTCGCGGACAGGTTGTCGGCGAGCAGTACTTC | CASSRGQVVGEQYF
NA | NA | TRBJ2-5 | TRBV10-2 | TGCGCCAGCAGTGAGTCCCTAGGATCCGGGGAGACCCAGTACTTC | CASSESLGSGETQYF
NA | NA | TRBJ2-3 | TRBV10-1 | TGCGCCAGCGGATACCGGGACAGCACAGATACGCAGTATTTT | CASGYRDSTDTQYF
NA | NA | TRBJ2-7 | TRBV7-6 | TGTGCCAGCAGCTTAGCCGGAACCTACGAGCAGTACTTC | CASSLAGTYEQYF
TRBD1 | NA | TRBJ2-3 | TRBV6-1 | TGTGCCAGCAGTGGGGACAGGGGGAGCACAGATACGCAGTATTTT | CASSGDRGSTDTQYF
TRBD1 | few | TRBJ1-6 | TRBV30 | TGTGCCTGGAGGGACGGCCGGGACAGAAATTCACCCCTCCACTTT | CAWRDGRDRNSPLHF
NA | NA | TRBJ2-7 | TRBV6-1 | TGTGCCAGCAGTTCCCCACCGCAGAGCACCTACGAGCAGTACTTC | CASSSPPQSTYEQYF
TRBD2 | NA | TRBJ2-3 | TRBV7-9 | TGTGCCAGCAGCTCCGGAATCGTCGAGCGGGGGGGTTTAGATACGCAGTATTTT | CASSSGIVERGGLDTQYF
TRBD1 | NA | TRBJ1-2 | TRBV19 | TGTGCCAGCCGCCACATCGCCTCTCAGGGGGTCTATGGCTACACCTTC | CASRHIASQGVYGYTF
NA | NA | TRBJ2-7 | TRBV15 | TGTGCCACCAGCACGAGACAGCTTCACGAGCAGTACTTC | CATSTRQLHEQYF
NA | NA | TRBJ2-1 | TRBV4-1 | TGCGCCAGCAGCCAAGAGGCGGGGACTGAGCAGTTCTTC | CASSQEAGTEQFF
NA | NA | TRBJ1-4 | TRBV6-7 | TGTGCCAGCAGTTACCCAAGGACCGTAAATGAAAAACTGTTTTTT | CASSYPRTVNEKLFF
NA | NA | TRBJ1-2 | TRBV19 | TGTGCCAGTAGTATAGATCTGGACGGAGGGGGGTATGGCTACACCTTC | CASSIDLDGGGYGYTF
NA | NA | TRBJ2-5 | TRBV13 | TGTGCCAGCAGCTCCTTCGCGGGGCAAGAGACCCAGTACTTC | CASSSFAGQETQYF
TRBD1 | NA | TRBJ2-5 | TRBV5-6 | TGTGCCAGCAGCACACAGGGGGCCCTGGAGACCCAGTACTTC | CASSTQGALETQYF
NA | once | TRBJ2-5 | TRBV13 | TGTGCCAGCAGCCCCTACGGCGGCGGGTACCAAGAGACCCAGTACTTC | CASSPYGGGYQETQYF
NA | NA | TRBJ2-3 | TRBV27 | TGTGCCAGCAGTTTACGTGTCAGCGGGCCAGATACGCAGTATTTT | CASSLRVSGPDTQYF
NA | NA | TRBJ2-1 | TRBV29-1 | TGCAGCGCTCCGGTCCCCGGGCTCCCCAGAGGAAGGGTCTTC | CSAPVPGLPRGRVF